This TCR beta chain was obtained from a study of cytomegalovirus exposure and HLA in healthy donors. Study-wide results and caveats: Later analysis associated a missense DCLRE1C variant with TCR beta V- and J-gene trimming.

The PCR contained 60 Vbeta and 13 Jbeta primers. TCRdb's table, derived via immunoSEQ multiplex PCR, lists solely in-frame clones and lacks some. Here the sample spans 150,000 to 200,000 clones, around 82% being singletons. This clone was recorded a few times. Its antigen is as yet unknown. Trimming took off 1 base at V and 2 bases at J, with 14 bases between the two ends. CDR3 length: 16 amino acids. Germline assignment: CDR1 LGHNA and CDR2 YSLEER. This TCR was recovered from a young woman in good health and CMV-seropositive. The sample was PBMCs. The chain couples TRBV4-3 to TRBJ1-1; a possible D gene is TRBD1 (5 bases). This CDR3 is CASSQVGRTRNTEAFF. Here the CDR3 DNA reads TGCGCCAGCAGCCAAGTAGGGAGGACACGCAACACTGAAGCTTTCTTT.